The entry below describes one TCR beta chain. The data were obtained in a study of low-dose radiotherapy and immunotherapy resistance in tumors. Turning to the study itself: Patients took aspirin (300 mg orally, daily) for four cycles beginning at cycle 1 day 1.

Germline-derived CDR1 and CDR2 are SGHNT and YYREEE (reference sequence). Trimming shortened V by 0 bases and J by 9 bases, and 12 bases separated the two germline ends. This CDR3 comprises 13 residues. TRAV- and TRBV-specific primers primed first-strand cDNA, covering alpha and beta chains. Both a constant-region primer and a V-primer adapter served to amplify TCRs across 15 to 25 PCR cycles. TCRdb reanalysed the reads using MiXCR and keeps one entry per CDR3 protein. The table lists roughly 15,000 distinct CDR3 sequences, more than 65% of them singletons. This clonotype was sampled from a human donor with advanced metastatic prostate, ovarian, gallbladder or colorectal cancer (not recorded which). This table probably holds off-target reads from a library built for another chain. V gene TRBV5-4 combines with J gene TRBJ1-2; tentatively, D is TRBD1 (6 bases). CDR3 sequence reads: CASSLEDRLSYTF. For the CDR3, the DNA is TGTGCCAGCAGCTTGGAAGACAGGTTGAGCTACACCTTC. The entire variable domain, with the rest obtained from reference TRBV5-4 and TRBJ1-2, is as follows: ETGVTQSPTHLIKTRGQQVTLRCSSQSGHNTVSWYQQALGQGPQFIFQYYREEENGRGNFPPRFSGLQFPNYSSELNVNALELDDSALYLCASSLEDRLSYTFGSGTRLTVV.